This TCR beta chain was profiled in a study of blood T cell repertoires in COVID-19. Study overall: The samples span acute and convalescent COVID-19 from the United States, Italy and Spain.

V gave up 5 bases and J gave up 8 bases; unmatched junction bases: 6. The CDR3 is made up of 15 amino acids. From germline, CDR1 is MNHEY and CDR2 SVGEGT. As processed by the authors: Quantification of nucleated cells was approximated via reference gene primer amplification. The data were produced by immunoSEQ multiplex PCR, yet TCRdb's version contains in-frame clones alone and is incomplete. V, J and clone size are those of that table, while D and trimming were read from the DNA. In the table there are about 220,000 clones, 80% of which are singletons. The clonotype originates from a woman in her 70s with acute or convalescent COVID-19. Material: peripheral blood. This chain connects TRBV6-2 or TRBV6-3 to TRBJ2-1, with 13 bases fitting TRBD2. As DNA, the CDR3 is TGTGCCAGCAGTCCAGGGACTAGCGGGGTTTATGAGCAGTTCTTC. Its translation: CASSPGTSGVYEQFF.